The 7 T cell receptor beta chains presented below share a single source sample, sequenced in a study of shared clonotypes between healthy human individuals. This table comes from immunoSEQ multiplex PCR, and its TCRdb copy is limited to in-frame clones, with some not included. The repertoire includes some 680,000 clones, 73% of them detected once, and roughly 1.9% sits in the top ten. The sequencing sample was made of memory CD4+ T cells sorted from blood. Subset described: CD45RA-negative fraction. These TCRs come from a woman aged 25 to 39 in good health.

This chain joins TRBV28 and TRBJ2-2; the match to TRBD1 covers 11 bases. CDR3 length: 15 residues. Germline CDR1 reads MDHEN; CDR2 reads SYDVKM. Trimming removed 3 bases from V and 7 bases from J; junction bases left unmatched: 4. Here the CDR3 reads CASSFGQGAGGELFF. Here the CDR3 DNA reads TGTGCCAGCAGTTTTGGACAGGGGGCCGGCGGGGAGCTGTTTTTT.

V gene TRBV5-4 combines with J gene TRBJ1-5; D unresolved. Germline CDR1 and CDR2: SGHNT and YYREEE (reference sequence). The length of the CDR3 is 14 residues. With 9 bases removed from V and 3 bases from J, the gap between germline ends came to 16 bases. The CDR3: CATQEGGPNQPQHF. As DNA, the CDR3 is TGTGCCACCCAGGAGGGTGGGCCCAATCAGCCCCAGCATTTT.

This chain uses TRBV5-4 with TRBJ1-1; the D gene is possibly TRBD1 (6 bases). The ends were cut back, 3 bases at V and 4 bases at J, with 13 bases in the middle. The CDR3 loop spans 14 amino acids. Germline CDR1 reads SGHNT; CDR2 reads YYREEE (reference sequence). CDR3 nucleotides: TGTGCCAGCAGCTCTAGGGGGGGATCCACTGAAGCTTTCTTT. Translation: CASSSRGGSTEAFF.

This chain connects TRBV2 to TRBJ2-1; D is unresolved. Trimming removed 5 bases at V and 4 bases at J, with 15 bases between. Per germline, CDR1 SNHLY and CDR2 FYNNEI. This CDR3 region has 15 residues. CDR3 nucleotide sequence: TGTGCCAGCAGTAAGGACCAGACCAGGTACAATGAGCAGTTCTTC. Amino acids: CASSKDQTRYNEQFF.

This chain uses TRBV11-1 with TRBJ1-2, with unresolved D. V was cut by 5 bases and J by 1 base, with 14 bases left in between. Germline V gene sequence: CDR1 SGHAT, CDR2 FQDESV (reference sequence). CDR3 length: 15 residues. The CDR3 is CASSPRTGFNYGYTF. Written as DNA, the CDR3 is TGTGCCAGCAGCCCCCGGACTGGATTTAACTATGGCTACACCTTC.

The rearrangement links TRBV25-1 to TRBJ2-1; 9 bases are shared with TRBD1. The junction had 7 bases not matched to a gene; V was cut back by 3 bases and J by 4 bases. This CDR3 has 16 residues. In germline, CDR1 is MGHDK, CDR2 SYGVNS. This CDR3 reads CASSDARQGEYNEQFF. The CDR3 nucleotides are TGTGCCAGCAGTGATGCTCGACAGGGGGAATACAATGAGCAGTTCTTC.

The gene calls are TRBV18 and TRBJ1-5, with TRBD1 as a possible D gene (6 bases). Trimming cost V 6 bases and J 5 bases, with 17 bases left between them. The CDR3 is 15 amino acids. Germline V gives CDR1 KGHSH, CDR2 LQKENI. The CDR3, as DNA: TGTGCCAGCTCGCCCCTCGGGGCAGGGGATCAGCCCCAGCATTTT. It codes for CASSPLGAGDQPQHF.